This TCR beta chain was sequenced during a study of siplizumab effects on memory and regulatory T cells. General observations from the study: Fewer alloreactive sequences mapped to unstimulated CD4+ memory cells under siplizumab.

Germline V gives CDR1 SGDLS, CDR2 YYNGEE. The CDR3 is made up of 15 amino acids. V lost 4 bases and J lost 6, with 19 bases in between. Every sample had some 99,000 of its TCR templates assayed. Measured with immunoSEQ multiplex PCR; TCRdb has only the in-frame clones, and not every one. The data contain tens of thousands of clones, 93% of them singletons. As regards this clone: Its antigen is as yet unknown.

The receptor was isolated from a human donor in good health. The sample taken for sequencing was CD8+ T cells sorted from blood. The rearrangement uses TRBV9 and TRBJ1-2; maybe TRBD1 (6 bases). The CDR3: CASSSSLGRGDGYTF. Written as DNA, the CDR3 is TGTGCCAGCAGCTCCTCTTTGGGCAGGGGAGATGGCTACACCTTC. Filled out from reference TRBV9 and TRBJ1-2, the complete variable domain reads DSGVTQTPKHLITATGQRVTLRCSPRSGDLSVYWYQQSLDQGLQFLIQYYNGEERAKGNILERFSAQQFPDLHSELNLSSLELGDSALYFCASSSSLGRGDGYTFGSGTRLTVV.